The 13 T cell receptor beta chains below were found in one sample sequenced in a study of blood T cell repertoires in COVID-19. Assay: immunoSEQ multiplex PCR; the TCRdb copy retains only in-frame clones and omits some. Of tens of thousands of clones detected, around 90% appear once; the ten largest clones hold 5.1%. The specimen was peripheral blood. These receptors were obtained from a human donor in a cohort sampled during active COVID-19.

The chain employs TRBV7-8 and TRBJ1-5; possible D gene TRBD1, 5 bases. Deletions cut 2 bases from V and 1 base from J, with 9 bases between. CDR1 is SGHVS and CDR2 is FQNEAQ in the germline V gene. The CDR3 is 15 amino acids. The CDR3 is CASSLWGESNQPQHF. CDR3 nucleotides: TGTGCCAGCAGCTTATGGGGGGAAAGCAATCAGCCCCAGCATTTT. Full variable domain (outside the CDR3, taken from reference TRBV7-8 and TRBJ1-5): GAGVSQSPRYKVAKRGQDVALRCDPISGHVSLFWYQQALGQGPEFLTYFQNEAQLDKSGLPSDRFFAERPEGSVSTLKIQRTQQEDSAVYLCASSLWGESNQPQHFGDGTRLSIL.

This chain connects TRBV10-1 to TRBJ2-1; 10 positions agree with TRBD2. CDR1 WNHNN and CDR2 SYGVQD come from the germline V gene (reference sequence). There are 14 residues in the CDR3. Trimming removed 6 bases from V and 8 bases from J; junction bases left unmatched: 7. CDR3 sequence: CASRSGRAPDEQFF. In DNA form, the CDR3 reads TGCGCCAGCAGGAGCGGGAGGGCCCCCGATGAGCAGTTCTTC.

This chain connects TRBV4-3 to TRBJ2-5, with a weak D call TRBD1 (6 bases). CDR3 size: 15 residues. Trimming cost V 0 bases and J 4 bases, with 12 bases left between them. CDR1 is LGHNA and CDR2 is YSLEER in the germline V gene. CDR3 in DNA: TGCGCCAGCAGCCAAGAAGCCAGGGGTGGAGAGACCCAGTACTTC. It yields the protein CASSQEARGGETQYF.

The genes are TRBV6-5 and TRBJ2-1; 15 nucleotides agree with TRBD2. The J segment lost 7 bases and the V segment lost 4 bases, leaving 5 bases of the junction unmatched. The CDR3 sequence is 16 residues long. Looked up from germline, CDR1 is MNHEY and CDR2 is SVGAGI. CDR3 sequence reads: CASSFRTSGGGNEQFF. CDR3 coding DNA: TGTGCCAGCAGTTTCCGGACTAGCGGGGGGGGAAATGAGCAGTTCTTC.

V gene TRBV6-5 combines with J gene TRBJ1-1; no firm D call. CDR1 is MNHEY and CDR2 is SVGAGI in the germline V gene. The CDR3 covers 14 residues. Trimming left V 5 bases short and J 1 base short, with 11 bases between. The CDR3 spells CASSPLEANTEAFF. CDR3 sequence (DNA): TGTGCCAGCAGTCCCTTGGAGGCGAACACTGAAGCTTTCTTT.

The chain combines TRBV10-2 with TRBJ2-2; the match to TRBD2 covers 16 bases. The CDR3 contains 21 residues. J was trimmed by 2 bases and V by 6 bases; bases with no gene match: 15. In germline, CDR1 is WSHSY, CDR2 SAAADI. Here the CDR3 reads CASRLRAPGTSGRGNTGELFF. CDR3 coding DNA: TGCGCCAGCAGACTTCGTGCCCCCGGGACTAGCGGGAGGGGTAACACCGGGGAGCTGTTTTTT.

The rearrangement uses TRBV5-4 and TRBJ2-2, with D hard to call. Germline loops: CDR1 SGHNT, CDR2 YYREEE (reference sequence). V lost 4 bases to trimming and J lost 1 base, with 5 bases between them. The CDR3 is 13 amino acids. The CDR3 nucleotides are TGTGCCAGCAGCCAGAAGAACACCGGGGAGCTGTTTTTT. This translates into CASSQKNTGELFF.

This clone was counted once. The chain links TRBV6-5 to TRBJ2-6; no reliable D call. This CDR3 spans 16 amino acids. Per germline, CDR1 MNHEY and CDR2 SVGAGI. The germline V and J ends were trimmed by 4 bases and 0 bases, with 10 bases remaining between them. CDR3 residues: CASSSQISSGANVLTF. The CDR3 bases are TGTGCCAGCAGTTCCCAGATATCCTCTGGGGCCAACGTCCTGACTTTC.

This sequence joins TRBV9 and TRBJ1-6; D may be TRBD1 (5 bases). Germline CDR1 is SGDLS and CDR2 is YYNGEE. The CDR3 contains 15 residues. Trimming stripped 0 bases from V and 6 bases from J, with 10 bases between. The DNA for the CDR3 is TGTGCCAGCAGCGTAGGTAGGGGTGGTAATTCACCCCTCCACTTT. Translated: CASSVGRGGNSPLHF.

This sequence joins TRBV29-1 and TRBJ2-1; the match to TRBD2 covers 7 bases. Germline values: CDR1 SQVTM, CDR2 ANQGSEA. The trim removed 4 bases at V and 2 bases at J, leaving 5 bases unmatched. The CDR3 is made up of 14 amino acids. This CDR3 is CSVVSGRAYNEQFF. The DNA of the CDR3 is TGCAGCGTTGTAAGTGGGAGGGCCTACAATGAGCAGTTCTTC.

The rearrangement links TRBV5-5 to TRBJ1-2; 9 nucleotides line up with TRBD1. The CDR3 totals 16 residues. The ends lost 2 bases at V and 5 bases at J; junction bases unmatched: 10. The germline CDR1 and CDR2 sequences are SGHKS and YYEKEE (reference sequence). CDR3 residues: CASSFSGTGYGYGYTF. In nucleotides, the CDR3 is TGTGCCAGCAGCTTTTCCGGGACAGGGTATGGTTATGGCTACACCTTC.

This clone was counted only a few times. CDR3 in amino acids: CASSTDRGGQPQHF. Here the CDR3 DNA reads TGTGCCAGTAGTACCGACAGGGGGGGTCAGCCCCAGCATTTT. V usage is TRBV19 and J usage is TRBJ1-5, with 9 bases aligning to TRBD1. From germline, CDR1 is LNHDA and CDR2 SQIVND (reference sequence). Trimming took 4 bases from V and 6 from J; bases not matched to a gene: 4. CDR3 length: 14 amino acids.

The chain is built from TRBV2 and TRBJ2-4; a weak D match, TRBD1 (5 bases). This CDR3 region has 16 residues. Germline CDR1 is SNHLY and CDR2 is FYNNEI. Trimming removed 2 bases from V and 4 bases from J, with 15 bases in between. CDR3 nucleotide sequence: TGTGCCAGCAGTGAAAGCCTATGGGGCCTAAAAAACATTCAGTACTTC. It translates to CASSESLWGLKNIQYF.